This T cell receptor (beta chain) was sequenced in a study of breast tumors, draining lymph nodes, adjacent tissues. This CDR3 has 15 amino acids. The trim removed 4 bases at V and 4 bases at J, leaving 4 bases unmatched. Germline values: CDR1 SGDLS, CDR2 YYNGEE. General study results and limits: Findings are consistent with lymph node origin and intratumoral expansion of most tumor T cells. Tumor repertoires ranked between lymph nodes and nontumor tissue in diversity, with V and J gene preferences.

TCRdb passed the multiplex PCR reads through MiXCR, listing each CDR3 protein once. The sample carries approximately 230,000 distinct CDR3 sequences, under 35% recorded once. On this clonotype itself: The antigen is unknown.

The lymph nodes were axillary draining lymph nodes from breast cancer patients. The sequence was collected from a female donor with breast cancer. Some clones in this sample may be carry-over from other donors' samples. Sequencing input: axillary lymph node tissue. The chain is built from TRBV9 and TRBJ2-5, with 13 bases aligning to TRBD2. CDR3 in DNA: TGTGCCAGCAGCCCACGGACTAGCGGGAGAGAGACCCAGTACTTC. It encodes CASSPRTSGRETQYF.